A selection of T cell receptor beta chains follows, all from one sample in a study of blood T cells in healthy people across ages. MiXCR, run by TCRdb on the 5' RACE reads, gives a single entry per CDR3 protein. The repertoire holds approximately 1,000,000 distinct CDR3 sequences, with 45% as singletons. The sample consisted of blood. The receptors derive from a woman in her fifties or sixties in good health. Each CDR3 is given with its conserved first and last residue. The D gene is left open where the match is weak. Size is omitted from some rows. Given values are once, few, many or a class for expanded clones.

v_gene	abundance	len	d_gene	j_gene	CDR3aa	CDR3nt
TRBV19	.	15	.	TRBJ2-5	CASFNPGGGAETQYF	TGTGCCAGTTTTAACCCGGGGGGCGGCGCAGAGACCCAGTACTTC
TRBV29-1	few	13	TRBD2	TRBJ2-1	CSVRSGPGGEQFF	TGCAGCGTGCGTAGCGGGCCTGGCGGGGAGCAGTTCTTC
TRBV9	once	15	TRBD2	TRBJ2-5	CASSVGLAVEETQYF	TGTGCCAGCAGCGTAGGACTAGCGGTTGAAGAGACCCAGTACTTC
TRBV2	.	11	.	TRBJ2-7	CASRGFLEQYF	TGTGCCAGCAGGGGATTTCTCGAGCAGTACTTC
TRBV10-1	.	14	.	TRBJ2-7	CASSDFAGTYEQYF	TGCGCCAGCAGTGATTTTGCGGGGACCTACGAGCAGTACTTC
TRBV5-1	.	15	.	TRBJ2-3	CASANIATSTDTQYF	TGCGCCAGCGCTAACATAGCGACCTCCACAGATACGCAGTATTTT
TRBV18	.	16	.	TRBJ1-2	CASSPSVLGINYGYTF	TGTGCCAGCTCACCAAGTGTATTAGGGATTAACTATGGCTACACCTTC
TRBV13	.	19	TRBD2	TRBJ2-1	CASSQGLAGVVPGVNEQFF	TGTGCCAGCAGCCAGGGACTAGCGGGAGTGGTCCCCGGTGTTAATGAGCAGTTCTTC
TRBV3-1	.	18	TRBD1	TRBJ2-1	CASSQRQGARAYVSEQFF	TGTGCCAGCAGCCAGAGGCAGGGGGCGAGGGCCTATGTGTCTGAGCAGTTCTTC
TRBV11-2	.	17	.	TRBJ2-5	CASSLDEVWGRGETQYF	TGTGCCAGCAGCTTAGATGAGGTCTGGGGCAGGGGTGAGACCCAGTACTTC
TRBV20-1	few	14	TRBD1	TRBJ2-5	CSARARTGEETQYF	TGCAGTGCTAGGGCAAGGACAGGGGAAGAGACCCAGTACTTC
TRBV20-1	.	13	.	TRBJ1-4	CSATGTQVEKLFF	TGCAGTGCTACCGGGACGCAGGTCGAAAAACTGTTTTTT
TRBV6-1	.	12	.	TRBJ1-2	CASSGTNYGYTF	TGTGCCAGCAGTGGGACTAACTATGGCTACACCTTC
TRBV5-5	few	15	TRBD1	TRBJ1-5	CASSTGTGGNQPQHF	TGTGCCAGCAGCACCGGGACAGGGGGCAATCAGCCCCAGCATTTT
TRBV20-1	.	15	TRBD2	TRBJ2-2	CNARTSGANTGELFF	TGCAATGCAAGGACTAGCGGGGCGAACACCGGGGAGCTGTTTTTT
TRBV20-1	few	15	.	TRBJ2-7	CSAREPGSVTYEQYF	TGCAGTGCTAGAGAGCCCGGGAGTGTCACCTACGAGCAGTACTTC
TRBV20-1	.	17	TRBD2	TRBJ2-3	CSARVLAGGLPADTQYF	TGCAGTGCTAGAGTACTAGCGGGAGGCCTTCCGGCGGATACGCAGTATTTT
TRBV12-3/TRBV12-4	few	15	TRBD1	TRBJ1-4	CASSRRTGVREKLFF	TGTGCCAGCAGTCGCCGGACAGGGGTGCGGGAAAAACTGTTTTTT
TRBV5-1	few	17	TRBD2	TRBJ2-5	CASSLDLTGGNQETQYF	TGCGCCAGCAGCTTGGACTTAACGGGAGGGAATCAAGAGACCCAGTACTTC
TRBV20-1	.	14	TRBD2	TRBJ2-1	CSATGTSPSYEQFF	TGCAGTGCTACCGGGACTAGCCCCTCCTATGAGCAGTTCTTC
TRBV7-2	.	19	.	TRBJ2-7	CASSTHRGGVGASSYGQYF	TGTGCCAGCAGCACGCATAGGGGGGGCGTTGGGGCGAGCTCCTACGGGCAGTACTTC
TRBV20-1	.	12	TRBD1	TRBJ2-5	CSAKTGGETQYF	TGCAGTGCGAAGACAGGGGGGGAGACCCAGTACTTC
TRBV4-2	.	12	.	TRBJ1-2	CASSQGRGGYTF	TGTGCCAGCAGCCAAGGTCGAGGAGGCTACACCTTC
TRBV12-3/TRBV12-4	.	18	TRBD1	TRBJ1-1	CATQFGYRGPTRGTEAFF	TGTGCCACCCAGTTTGGGTACAGGGGCCCCACCCGAGGCACTGAAGCTTTCTTT
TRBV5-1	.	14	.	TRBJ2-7	CASSLMTEYYEQYF	TGCGCCAGCAGCTTAATGACAGAATACTACGAGCAGTACTTC
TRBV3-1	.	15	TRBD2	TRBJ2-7	CASSQEGVAGYEQYF	TGTGCCAGCAGCCAAGAGGGGGTAGCGGGGTACGAGCAGTACTTC
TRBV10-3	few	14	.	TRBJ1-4	CAIGRDGFGEKLFF	TGTGCCATTGGGCGCGACGGCTTTGGTGAAAAACTGTTTTTT
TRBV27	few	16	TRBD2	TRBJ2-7	CASSLSGGSISYEQYF	TGTGCCAGCAGTTTATCTGGCGGGAGTATCTCCTACGAGCAGTACTTC
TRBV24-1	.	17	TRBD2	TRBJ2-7	CATSDLRGTSGRGEQYF	TGTGCCACCAGTGACCTCCGTGGGACTAGCGGGAGGGGGGAGCAGTACTTC
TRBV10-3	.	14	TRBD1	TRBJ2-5	CASGTGTVYKEQYF	TGTGCCAGCGGTACCGGGACAGTTTATAAAGAGCAGTACTTC
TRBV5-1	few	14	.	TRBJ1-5	CASRGGQSNQPQHF	TGCGCCAGCAGGGGAGGACAGAGCAATCAGCCCCAGCATTTT
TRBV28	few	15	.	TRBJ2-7	CASSFGPTSKYEQYF	TGTGCCAGCAGTTTCGGGCCGACTAGTAAGTACGAGCAGTACTTC
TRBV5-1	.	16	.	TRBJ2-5	CASSLESFGGLETQYF	TGCGCCAGCAGCTTGGAAAGTTTCGGGGGGCTGGAGACCCAGTACTTC
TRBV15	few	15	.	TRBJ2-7	CATSRGGGVLYEQYF	TGTGCCACCAGCAGAGGAGGGGGGGTCTTATACGAGCAGTACTTC
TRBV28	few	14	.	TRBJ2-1	CASSSRPKAGEQFF	TGTGCCAGCAGTTCCAGGCCTAAGGCGGGTGAGCAGTTCTTC
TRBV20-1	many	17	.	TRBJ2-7	CSASGSSTSRFISEQYF	TGCAGTGCTAGCGGGTCGTCTACGAGCAGGTTCATCAGCGAGCAGTACTTC
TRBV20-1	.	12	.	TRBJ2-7	CSARARGYKQYF	TGCAGTGCTAGGGCGCGGGGCTACAAGCAGTACTTC
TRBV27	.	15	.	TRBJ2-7	CASSYTGRTSYEQYF	TGTGCCAGCAGTTATACAGGACGGACCTCCTACGAGCAGTACTTC
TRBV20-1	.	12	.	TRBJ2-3	CSARHSTDTQYF	TGCAGTGCTCGACATAGCACAGATACGCAGTATTTT
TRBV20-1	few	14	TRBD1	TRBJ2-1	CSADRDRGTNEQFF	TGCAGTGCTGACCGGGACAGGGGAACCAATGAGCAGTTCTTC
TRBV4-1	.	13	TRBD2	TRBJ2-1	CASSRESGGEQFF	TGCGCCAGCAGCCGAGAGAGCGGGGGTGAGCAGTTCTTC
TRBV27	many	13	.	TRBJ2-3	CASSFYSTDTQYF	TGTGCCAGCAGTTTCTACAGCACAGATACGCAGTATTTT
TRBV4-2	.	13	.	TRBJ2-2	CACSQVEEGELFF	TGTGCCTGCAGCCAGGTTGAGGAAGGGGAGCTGTTTTTT
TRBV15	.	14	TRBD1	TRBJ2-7	CATTPRGDSYEQYF	TGTGCCACCACCCCGCGAGGGGACAGCTACGAGCAGTACTTC
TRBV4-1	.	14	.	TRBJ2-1	CASSQGTGNNEQFF	TGCGCCAGCAGCCAAGGAACAGGAAACAATGAGCAGTTCTTC
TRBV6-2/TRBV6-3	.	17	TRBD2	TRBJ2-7	CASSTPGLAGGSYEQYF	TGTGCCAGCAGTACGCCGGGACTAGCGGGAGGGAGCTACGAGCAGTACTTC
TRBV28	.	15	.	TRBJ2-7	CASSLSTGGLHEQYF	TGTGCCAGCAGTTTATCAACCGGTGGGCTCCACGAGCAGTACTTC
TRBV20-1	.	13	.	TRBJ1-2	CSALTMDRDGYTF	TGCAGTGCCCTGACCATGGACAGAGATGGCTACACCTTC
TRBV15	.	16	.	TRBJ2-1	CATLFGSPFRSDEQFF	TGTGCCACCCTTTTCGGGAGCCCCTTTAGGTCCGATGAGCAGTTCTTC
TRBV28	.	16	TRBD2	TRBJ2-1	CASSSYWREGNNEQFF	TGTGCCAGCAGCTCCTATTGGAGGGAGGGGAACAATGAGCAGTTCTTC